The present entry profiles one T cell receptor beta chain with its context. The sample belongs to a study of T cell repertoires in ileal Crohn's disease. Measured with immunoSEQ multiplex PCR; TCRdb has only the in-frame clones, and not every one. The sample records 30,000 or so clones, approximately 78% being singletons. This CDR3 has 15 residues. Germline assignment: CDR1 KGHSH and CDR2 LQKENI. Trimming cost V 2 bases and J 3 bases, with 10 bases left between them. The TCR comes from an adult with Crohn's disease. The chain recombines TRBV18 with TRBJ2-2; D uncertain. Sequencing was carried out using ileal tissue. The CDR3 is CASSPVERDTGELFF. DNA for the CDR3: TGTGCCAGCTCACCAGTCGAAAGAGACACCGGGGAGCTGTTTTTT.